A single TCR beta chain is shown here with its context. Mismatch with germline at one junction end may stem from a read error. CDR3 length: 14 residues. Germline-derived CDR1 and CDR2 are LNHNV and YYDKDF (reference sequence). In each sample, at least 6 million PBMCs were isolated. The sample originates from a study of blood T cells in healthy people across ages. Combining a sample-barcoded 5' primer with a J-beta primer mix, a second PCR ran for roughly 7 to 12 cycles. TCRdb analysed the 5' RACE reads with MiXCR anew, one entry per CDR3 protein. The sample contains 600,000 to 900,000 distinct CDR3 sequences, around a quarter of which appear only once. This sample also appeared in a second study, on T cells of mothers and their children. That work adds: Samples were provided by three healthy Caucasian mothers and their six children. The yield was over 9.5 million TCR beta CDR3 reads from each mother and around 2.9 million from each child.

What was sequenced was blood. The source of this sequence is a boy between 10 and 17 years old in good health. This sequence joins TRBV15 and TRBJ2-1; the match to TRBD1 covers 10 bases. CDR3 in amino acids: CAASSRDRGNEQFF. CDR3 bases: TGTGCCGCCAGCAGCCGGGACAGGGGCAATGAGCAGTTCTTC.